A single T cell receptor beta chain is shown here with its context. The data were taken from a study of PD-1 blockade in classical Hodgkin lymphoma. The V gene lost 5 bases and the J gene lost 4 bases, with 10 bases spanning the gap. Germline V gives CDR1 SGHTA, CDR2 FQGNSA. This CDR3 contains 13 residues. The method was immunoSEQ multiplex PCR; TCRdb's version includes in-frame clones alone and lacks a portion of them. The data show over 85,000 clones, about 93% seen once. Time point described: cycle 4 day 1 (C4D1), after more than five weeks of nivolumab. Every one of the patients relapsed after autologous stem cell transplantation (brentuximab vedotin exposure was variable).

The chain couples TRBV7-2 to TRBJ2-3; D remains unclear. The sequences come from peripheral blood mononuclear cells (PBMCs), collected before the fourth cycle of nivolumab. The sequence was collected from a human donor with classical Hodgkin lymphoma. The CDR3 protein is CASSAHASDTQYF. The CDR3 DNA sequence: TGTGCCAGCAGCGCCCACGCCTCAGATACGCAGTATTTT.